This T cell receptor (beta chain) was captured by sequencing in a study of cytomegalovirus exposure and HLA in healthy donors (TCRdb year 2017). In the study overall: A later analysis indicated that the roughly 120 validation repertoires were generated on the platform also employed for the 670 or so repertoires of the first cohort. The aim of the study was to test whether cataloging public T cell receptors could identify signatures of past pathogen exposure. Along with the roughly 610-subject first cohort, a separate validation cohort of over 90 different subjects was used. The study combined high-throughput TCR immunosequencing, statistical association of individual TCRs with disease status, and machine learning to predict cytomegalovirus infection status. The paper's findings and limits, for the study overall: The validation cohort had no HLA typing available for a later analysis, so co-occurrence within that cohort was assessed over all 120 repertoires. A later analysis found that TCRs clustered in the first cohort also tended to co-occur in the 95 to 150 validation repertoires, with approximately 94% of cluster scores above 0. The classifier was reported to diagnose cytomegalovirus status with high specificity and sensitivity in both the original cohort and the validation cohort. In the study, approximately 160 TCR beta chains were listed as associated with cytomegalovirus. A few of the identified cytomegalovirus-associated TCR beta chains were confirmed in vitro to be specific for cytomegalovirus antigens. The authors suggested that the approach could potentially be generalized to other disease states and immunological phenotypes. Across donors, most TCR sequences were observed very rarely, whereas some public TCRs were present in many individuals.

To prepare the library, the immunoSEQ multiplex PCR assay was applied. The authors' pipeline ran thus. A statistical classification framework was developed to diagnose cytomegalovirus status using the catalog of TCR beta chain sequences. What TCRdb holds here is the immuneACCESS table cut down to in-frame rearrangements. Part of the clones is not present; checked against another copy, under half of the missing clones reflect an unresolved V gene, and the others are unexplained. V and J calls and clone size are those listed in that table; D and trimming were worked out from the DNA. Across this sample there are some 90,000 clones, with 95% to 98% seen only once. The ten top clones hold 0.78% of the sample. A word on this clone: Its antigen is not yet known. No qualities accompany the bases; no much larger clone lies one base away. The sample has other DNA sequences that encode this CDR3 too.

CDR3 length: 14 amino acids, cysteine to phenylalanine. Left in the record is the CDR3 DNA by itself, 42 bases read in frame from the first base. Trimming takes 2 bases from V and 0 bases from J, and the germline ends sit 6 bases apart. In the germline V gene, CDR1 corresponds to SGHRS and CDR2 to YFSETQ. The donors belonged to the validation cohort of over a hundred subjects, which was separate from the approximately 660-subject first cohort. Recombination connected TRBV5-1 to TRBJ1-5, with TRBD1 perhaps the D gene, on 5 matching bases. This receptor was identified in a man aged 18 to 29 in good health and CMV-seronegative. Material for sequencing was PBMCs. The bases are TGCGCCAGCAGCTTAGACAGTAGCAATCAGCCCCAGCATTTT. This yields the protein CASSLDSSNQPQHF.